The clone carrying this T cell receptor beta chain has a count of ten or more. Its specificity is unknown. The data belong to a study of response to subunit inactivated influenza vaccine. Whole-study results and caveats: Authors suggested each seasonal flu vaccination may recruit only limited numbers of new T cells.

TCRdb re-analysed the RT-PCR reads in MiXCR, keeping a single row per CDR3 protein. The profile covers 700,000 to 800,000 distinct CDR3 sequences, with around a sixth appearing a single time and under 13% taken by the ten largest. The sequencing here drew on PBMCs from blood, taken 4 to 6 days after vaccination. The source of this sequence is a middle-aged man who received an inactivated influenza vaccine.

Written as DNA, the CDR3 is TGTGCCAGCAGTTACTCGGGGCTAGCCACCTCCGGGGAGCTGTTTTTT. Its protein product is CASSYSGLATSGELFF. The V and J genes are TRBV6-5 and TRBJ2-2; the D gene could be TRBD1 or TRBD2 (5 bases each). This CDR3 contains 16 residues. Trimming removed 0 bases from V and 6 bases from J, with 14 bases in between. Germline V gives CDR1 MNHEY, CDR2 SVGAGI.